Shown below are 15 T cell receptor beta chains from a single sample sequenced in a study of control samples from healthy donors and cancer patients. Repertoires were generated with immunoSEQ multiplex PCR, while TCRdb's copy carries only in-frame clones and drops some. Of 70,000 or so clones listed, over 75% are singletons. Sequences were obtained from blood. Receptors were obtained from a man in his forties or fifties in good health.

This clone showed up just a few times. J is TRBJ2-7 and V is TRBV9; D unresolved. Germline V gene data show CDR1 as SGDLS and CDR2 as YYNGEE. This CDR3 is built from 16 residues. Trimming removed 2 bases from V and 3 bases from J, with 18 bases in between. The CDR3 reads CASSVGSQENYYEQYF. For the CDR3, the DNA is TGTGCCAGCAGCGTTGGGTCACAAGAGAATTACTACGAGCAGTACTTC.

At least ten counts were recorded for this clone. The chain links TRBV7-9 to TRBJ2-2; D unclear. With 7 bases removed from V and 8 bases from J, the gap between germline ends came to 8 bases. Germline CDR1 reads SEHNR; CDR2 reads FQNEAQ (reference sequence). This CDR3 is 11 amino acids long. CDR3 residues: CASKTAGELFF. In DNA, the CDR3 is TGTGCCAGCAAGACGGCTGGGGAGCTGTTTTTT.

This chain uses TRBV6-2 or TRBV6-3 with TRBJ2-4; D might be TRBD1 (6 bases). The V end lost 6 bases, the J end lost 1 base, and 22 bases lay between the germline ends. The length of the CDR3 is 18 residues. Germline V gene lookup returns CDR1 MNHEY and CDR2 SVGEGT. CDR3: CASSRSRRQAGAKNIQYF. CDR3 in DNA: TGTGCCAGCAGCCGATCCCGGCGACAGGCAGGCGCCAAAAACATTCAGTACTTC.

This clone has just one count. The rearrangement uses TRBV19 and TRBJ1-2, with 11 bases identical to TRBD1. The CDR3 runs to 16 residues. Germline V CDR1 and CDR2: LNHDA, SQIVND (reference sequence). V lost 4 bases and J lost 7; bases outside the gene matches: 11. As DNA, the CDR3 is TGTGCCAGTAGTACCTCAACCGGACAGGGGGCTACTGGCTACACCTTC. Amino acids: CASSTSTGQGATGYTF.

The chain joins TRBV12-5 to TRBJ2-5, with 7 bases aligning to TRBD1. CDR3 size: 17 residues. The germline V gene has CDR1 LGHNT and CDR2 FRNRAP. Trimming took 1 base from V and 2 from J; bases not matched to a gene: 10. The CDR3 loop reads CASGLEGQVGGQETQYF. CDR3 coding DNA: TGTGCTAGTGGTTTGGAAGGACAGGTCGGCGGACAAGAGACCCAGTACTTC.

This clone showed up just a few times. The CDR3 coding sequence is TGTGCCAGCAGCAAAGATACTACAGGGGGAGGGGAAAAACTGTTTTTT. It encodes CASSKDTTGGGEKLFF. The rearrangement links TRBV21-1 to TRBJ1-4; the table's D call, TRBD1, was not checked against the DNA. TRBV21-1 is a pseudogene. The CDR3 spans 16 residues.

The chain employs TRBV7-9 and TRBJ2-1; 10 positions match TRBD2. Germline V lookup: CDR1 SEHNR, CDR2 FQNEAQ (reference sequence). V trimming: 1 base; J trimming: 3 bases; junction bases outside the gene matches: 0. This CDR3 region has 15 residues. The CDR3: CASSLGTSGYNEQFF. The CDR3 DNA reads TGTGCCAGCAGCTTAGGGACTAGCGGCTACAATGAGCAGTTCTTC.

The chain's CDR3 is CASAPRSRSANSRTYEQYF. The CDR3 coding sequence is TGTGCTAGTGCCCCTAGATCTAGGTCAGCCAATAGCCGCACCTACGAGCAGTACTTC. The V gene is TRBV12-5, the J gene TRBJ2-7; D gene unclear. The CDR3 sequence is 19 residues long. Germline V gene data show CDR1 as LGHNT and CDR2 as FRNRAP. V was clipped by 7 bases and J by 2 bases, with 30 bases between them.

The table lists this clone with a count of one. This sequence joins TRBV24-1 and TRBJ1-2; D is ambiguous. Per germline, CDR1 KGHDR and CDR2 SFDVKD. The length of the CDR3 is 19 residues. Trimming took 3 bases from V and 4 from J, leaving 26 bases between them. The CDR3 region has the DNA TGTGCCACCAGTGATACCACCGGGTCAGCCAATCCAAATGCCTATGGCTACACCTTC. It codes for CATSDTTGSANPNAYGYTF.

This clone showed up just once. One junction end does not reproduce the germline sequence, and a read error may be involved. This chain connects TRBV19 to TRBJ1-1, with 8 bases lining up with TRBD1. There are 11 residues in the CDR3. Germline V lookup: CDR1 LNHDA, CDR2 SQIVND (reference sequence). DNA of the CDR3: TGTGCCAGTAGTTTAGACAGGGGTGCTTTCTTT. Protein product: CASSLDRGAFF.

The chain carries TRBV7-2 and TRBJ1-2, with 7 bases that match TRBD1. The CDR3 is made up of 14 amino acids. The trim removed 5 bases at V and 9 bases at J, leaving 12 bases unmatched. Germline loops: CDR1 SGHTA, CDR2 FQGNSA. CDR3 nucleotides: TGTGCCAGCAGCATAAGCCGGGACAGTTTTAGCTACACCTTC. It encodes CASSISRDSFSYTF.

The table lists this clone with a few counts. This CDR3 reads CASSSGTVAYEQYF. Here the CDR3 DNA reads TGCGCCAGCAGCTCCGGGACTGTAGCCTACGAGCAGTACTTC. This chain joins TRBV5-1 and TRBJ2-7; a possible D gene is TRBD2 (6 bases). Trimming stripped 3 bases from V and 2 bases from J, with 12 bases between. The CDR3 consists of 14 residues. From germline, CDR1 is SGHRS and CDR2 YFSETQ.

The chain recombines TRBV11-1 with TRBJ1-3; the D is unclear. The V end lost 6 bases, the J end lost 3 bases, and 6 bases lay between the germline ends. This CDR3 has 12 residues. Germline values: CDR1 SGHAT, CDR2 FQDESV (reference sequence). This CDR3 is CASSQGGNTIYF. The CDR3 DNA reads TGTGCCAGCAGTCAAGGTGGAAACACCATATATTTT.

The chain couples TRBV30 to TRBJ1-2, with no clear D. CDR3 length equals 13 residues. V was trimmed by 6 bases and J by 8 bases, leaving 19 bases between them. Germline lookup yields CDR1 GTSNPN and CDR2 SVGIG (reference sequence). The CDR3 here is CACGSDLYRGYTF. The CDR3 coding sequence is TGTGCCTGCGGTTCGGACCTATATAGAGGCTACACCTTC.

The V call is TRBV7-9, the J call TRBJ2-7; D not resolved. Germline V gene sequence: CDR1 SEHNR, CDR2 FQNEAQ (reference sequence). The V end was cut by 5 bases, the J end by 3 bases, with 11 bases between. The CDR3 is made up of 13 amino acids. CDR3 sequence reads: CASSITDLYEQYF. CDR3 in DNA: TGTGCCAGCAGCATAACAGACCTCTACGAGCAGTACTTC.